Sequencing of this TCR beta chain was carried out in a study of T cell responses to AZD1222 COVID-19 vaccine. Assay: immunoSEQ multiplex PCR; the TCRdb copy retains only in-frame clones and omits some. The data contain 98,000 or so clones, 70% to 90% of them singletons. J lost 10 bases, V lost 5 bases, and 8 bases had no gene match. The CDR3 contains 13 residues. Looked up from germline, CDR1 is MNHEY and CDR2 is SVGEGT. With regard to this clone: The antigen remains undetermined.

Study-wide results and caveats: Clonal diversity may have been underestimated in mostly white British donors. Across the whole spike, CD4 TCRs peaked at regions 160-218 and 743-854.

This chain links TRBV6-2 or TRBV6-3 with TRBJ2-3; 8 bases map to TRBD1. The TCR sequence derives from an adult in good health. Sequenced here: peripheral blood, sampled on day 0 of AZD1222 vaccination. For the CDR3, the DNA is TGTGCCAGCAGTGACCCGGACAGGGCGGCGCAGTATTTT. It is translated as CASSDPDRAAQYF.